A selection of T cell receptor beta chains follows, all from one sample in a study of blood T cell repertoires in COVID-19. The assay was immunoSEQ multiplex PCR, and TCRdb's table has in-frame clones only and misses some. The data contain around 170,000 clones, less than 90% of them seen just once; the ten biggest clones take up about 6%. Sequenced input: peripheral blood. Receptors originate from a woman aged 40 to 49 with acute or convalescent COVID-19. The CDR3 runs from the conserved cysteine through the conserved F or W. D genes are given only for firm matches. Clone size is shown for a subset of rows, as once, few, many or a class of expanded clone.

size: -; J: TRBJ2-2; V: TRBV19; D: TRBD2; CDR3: CASREGADRTSGRALLFF; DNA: TGTGCCAGTAGGGAAGGGGCAGACAGGACTAGCGGGAGGGCCCTGCTGTTTTTT
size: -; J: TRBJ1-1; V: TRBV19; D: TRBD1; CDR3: CASSRNRGMEAFF; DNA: TGTGCCAGTAGTCGAAACAGGGGAATGGAAGCTTTCTTT
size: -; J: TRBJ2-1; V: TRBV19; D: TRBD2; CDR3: CASGVGGRGSNEQFF; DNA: TGTGCCAGTGGGGTTGGCGGGAGGGGGTCGAATGAGCAGTTCTTC
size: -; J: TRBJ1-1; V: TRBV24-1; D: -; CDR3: CATSDLWATEAFF; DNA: TGTGCCACCAGTGATCTGTGGGCCACTGAAGCTTTCTTT
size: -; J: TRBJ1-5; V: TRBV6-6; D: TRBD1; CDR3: CASSFRTGGNQPQHF; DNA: TGTGCCAGCAGTTTCCGGACAGGGGGCAATCAGCCCCAGCATTTT
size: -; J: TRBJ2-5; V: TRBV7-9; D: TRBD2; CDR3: CASSREGNPETQYF; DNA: TGTGCCAGCAGCCGGGAGGGCAATCCAGAGACCCAGTACTTC
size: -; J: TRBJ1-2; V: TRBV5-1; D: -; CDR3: CASSLVLPGHTVANYGYTF; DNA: TGCGCCAGCAGCTTGGTGCTGCCGGGTCACACGGTAGCTAACTATGGCTACACCTTC
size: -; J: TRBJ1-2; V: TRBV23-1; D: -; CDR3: CASSQGHNYGYTF; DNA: TGCGCCAGCAGTCAGGGGCATAACTATGGCTACACCTTC
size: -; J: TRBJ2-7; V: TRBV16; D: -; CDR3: CASSQSGQSYEQYF; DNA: TGTGCCAGCAGCCAATCAGGACAGTCCTACGAGCAGTACTTC
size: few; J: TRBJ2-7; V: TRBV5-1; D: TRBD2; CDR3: CASSFGRTSGRRRSYEQYF; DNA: TGCGCCAGCAGCTTCGGGCGGACTAGCGGGAGGCGTAGGTCCTACGAGCAGTACTTC
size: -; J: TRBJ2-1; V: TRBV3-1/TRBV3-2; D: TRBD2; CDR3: CASRHTSGGFNEQFF; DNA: TGTGCCAGCAGACACACTAGCGGGGGGTTCAATGAGCAGTTCTTC
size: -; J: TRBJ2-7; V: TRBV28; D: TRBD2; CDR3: CASTSAGGSYEQYF; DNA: TGTGCCAGCACCTCGGCGGGGGGATCCTACGAGCAGTACTTC
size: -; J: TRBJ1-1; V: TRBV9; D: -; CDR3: CASSEGGSTEAFF; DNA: TGTGCCAGCAGCGAAGGCGGGAGCACTGAAGCTTTCTTT
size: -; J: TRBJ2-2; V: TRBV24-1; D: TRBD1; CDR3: CATSDLRTGTGNTGELFF; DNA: TGTGCCACCAGTGATTTGCGGACCGGGACAGGTAACACCGGGGAGCTGTTTTTT
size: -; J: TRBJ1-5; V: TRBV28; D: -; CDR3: CASEEKPNQPQHF; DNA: TGTGCCAGCGAGGAGAAACCTAATCAGCCCCAGCATTTT
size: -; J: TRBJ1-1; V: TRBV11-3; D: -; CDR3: CASSVGDTEAFF; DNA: TGTGCCAGCAGCGTGGGAGACACTGAAGCTTTCTTT
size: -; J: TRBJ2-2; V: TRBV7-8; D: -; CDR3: CASSTLGGANTGELFF; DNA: TGTGCCAGCAGCACCTTAGGGGGGGCAAACACCGGGGAGCTGTTTTTT
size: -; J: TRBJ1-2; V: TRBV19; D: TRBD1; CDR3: CASSPEGQGAEVF; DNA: TGTGCCAGTAGTCCCGAGGGGCAGGGGGCGGAAGTCTTC
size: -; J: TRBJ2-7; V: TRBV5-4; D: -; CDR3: CASSYPGHGITYEQYF; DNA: TGTGCCAGTTCCTACCCGGGACACGGGATCACCTACGAGCAGTACTTC
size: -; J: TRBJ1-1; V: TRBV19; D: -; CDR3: CASSIGRGTEAFF; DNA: TGTGCCAGTAGTATAGGCAGGGGCACTGAAGCTTTCTTT
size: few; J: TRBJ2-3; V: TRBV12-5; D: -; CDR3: CASGRGTGPQYF; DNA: TGTGCTAGTGGGCGGGGGACAGGTCCGCAGTATTTT
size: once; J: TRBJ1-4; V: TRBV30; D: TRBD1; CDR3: CAWNRQGIHEKLFF; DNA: TGTGCCTGGAATCGACAGGGGATTCATGAAAAACTGTTTTTT
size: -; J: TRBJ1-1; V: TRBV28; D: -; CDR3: CASSLYSLQHTEAFF; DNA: TGTGCCAGCAGTTTATACAGTTTACAGCACACTGAAGCTTTCTTT
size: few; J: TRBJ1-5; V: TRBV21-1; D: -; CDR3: CASSKGRDQPQHF; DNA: TGTGCCAGCAGCAAAGGGCGGGATCAGCCCCAGCATTTT
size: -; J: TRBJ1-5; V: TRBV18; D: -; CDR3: CASSPTSGGLQPQHF; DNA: TGTGCCAGCTCACCAACGAGTGGCGGCCTTCAGCCCCAGCATTTT
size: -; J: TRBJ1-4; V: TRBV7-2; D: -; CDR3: CASSSDDRRKLFF; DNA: TGTGCCAGCAGCTCAGACGACAGACGCAAACTGTTTTTT
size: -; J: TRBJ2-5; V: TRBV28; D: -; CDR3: CASTLGGPETQYF; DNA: TGTGCCAGCACCCTGGGGGGGCCGGAGACCCAGTACTTC
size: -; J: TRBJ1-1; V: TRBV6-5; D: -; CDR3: CASSQPWRDTEAFF; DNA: TGTGCCAGCAGCCAACCCTGGCGGGACACTGAAGCTTTCTTT
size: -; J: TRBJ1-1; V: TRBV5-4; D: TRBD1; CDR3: CASSLSGQVEWANTEAFF; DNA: TGTGCCAGCAGCTTGTCAGGACAGGTTGAGTGGGCGAACACTGAAGCTTTCTTT
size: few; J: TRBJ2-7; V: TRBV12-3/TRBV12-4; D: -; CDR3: CASSLASRREQYF; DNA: TGTGCCAGCAGTTTAGCTTCCAGGAGGGAGCAGTACTTC
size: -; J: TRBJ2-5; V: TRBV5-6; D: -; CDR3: CASSLAGGVWETQYF; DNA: TGTGCCAGCAGCTTGGCCGGGGGAGTATGGGAGACCCAGTACTTC
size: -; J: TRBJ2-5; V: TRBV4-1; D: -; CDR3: CASSPPRTGKMGETQYF; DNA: TGCGCCAGCAGCCCACCCCGGACTGGAAAAATGGGAGAGACCCAGTACTTC
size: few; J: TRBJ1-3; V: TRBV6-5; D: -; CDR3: CASRDGSSGNTIYF; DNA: TGTGCCAGCAGAGACGGGAGCTCTGGAAACACCATATATTTT
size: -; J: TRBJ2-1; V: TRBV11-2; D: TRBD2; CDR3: CASSSWSGGVVSYNEQFF; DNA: TGTGCCAGCAGCTCCTGGAGCGGGGGGGTTGTTTCCTACAATGAGCAGTTCTTC
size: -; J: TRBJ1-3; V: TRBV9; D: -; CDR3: CASSAQMGTNSGNTIYF; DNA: TGTGCCAGCAGCGCCCAGATGGGCACGAACTCTGGAAACACCATATATTTT
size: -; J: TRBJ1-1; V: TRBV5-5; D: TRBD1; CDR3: CASSLLTGTEAFF; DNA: TGTGCCAGCAGCTTGTTGACAGGGACTGAAGCTTTCTTT
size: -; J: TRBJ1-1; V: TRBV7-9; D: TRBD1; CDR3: CASSLGQGMTEAFF; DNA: TGTGCCAGCAGCTTGGGACAGGGTATGACTGAAGCTTTCTTT
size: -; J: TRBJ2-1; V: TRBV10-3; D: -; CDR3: CAISTEPISEQFF; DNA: TGTGCCATCAGCACCGAACCTATAAGCGAGCAGTTCTTC
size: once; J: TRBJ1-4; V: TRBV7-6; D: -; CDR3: CASSLVGAAGEKLFF; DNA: TGTGCCAGCAGCTTAGTAGGGGCGGCGGGGGAAAAACTGTTTTTT
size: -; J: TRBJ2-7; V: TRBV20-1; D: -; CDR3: CSARSGHEQYF; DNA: TGCAGTGCTAGGTCAGGCCACGAGCAGTACTTC
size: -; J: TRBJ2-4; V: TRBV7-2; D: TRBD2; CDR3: CASRTSGLGEKNIQYF; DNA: TGTGCCAGCAGAACTAGCGGTCTGGGGGAAAAAAACATTCAGTACTTC
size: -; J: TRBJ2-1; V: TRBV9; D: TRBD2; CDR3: CASSYGLAGRYNEQFF; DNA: TGTGCCAGCAGCTACGGACTAGCGGGGCGCTACAATGAGCAGTTCTTC
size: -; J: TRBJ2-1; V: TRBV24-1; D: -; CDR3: CATSDLWQFNEQFF; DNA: TGTGCCACCAGTGATTTGTGGCAGTTCAATGAGCAGTTCTTC
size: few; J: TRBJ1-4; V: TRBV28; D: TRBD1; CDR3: CASSDRAAEKLFF; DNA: TGTGCCAGCAGCGACAGGGCTGCTGAAAAACTGTTTTTT
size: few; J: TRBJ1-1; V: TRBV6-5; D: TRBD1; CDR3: CASSFDRGYEAFF; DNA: TGTGCCAGCAGTTTTGACAGGGGTTATGAAGCTTTCTTT
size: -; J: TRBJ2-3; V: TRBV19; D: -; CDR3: CASSSRGMADTQYF; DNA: TGTGCCAGTAGCAGTCGGGGGATGGCAGATACGCAGTATTTT
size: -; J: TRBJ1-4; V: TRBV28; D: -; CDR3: CASSLIFLQEGSNEKLFF; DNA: TGTGCCAGCAGTTTAATTTTCTTACAGGAAGGCTCTAATGAAAAACTGTTTTTT
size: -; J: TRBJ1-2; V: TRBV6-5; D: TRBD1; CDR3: CTAGGQGAHGYTF; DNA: TGTACGGCGGGGGGACAGGGGGCGCATGGCTACACCTTC
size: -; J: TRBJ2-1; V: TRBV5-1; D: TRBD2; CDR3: CASSKGLAGVDEQFF; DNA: TGCGCCAGCAGCAAAGGACTAGCGGGAGTAGATGAGCAGTTCTTC
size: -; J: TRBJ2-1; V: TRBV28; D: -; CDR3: CASSLPSHQGIQFF; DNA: TGTGCCAGCAGTTTACCGTCGCATCAGGGGATCCAGTTCTTC
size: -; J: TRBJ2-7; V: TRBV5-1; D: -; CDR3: CASSLGNTYEQYF; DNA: TGCGCCAGCAGCTTGGGTAACACCTACGAGCAGTACTTC